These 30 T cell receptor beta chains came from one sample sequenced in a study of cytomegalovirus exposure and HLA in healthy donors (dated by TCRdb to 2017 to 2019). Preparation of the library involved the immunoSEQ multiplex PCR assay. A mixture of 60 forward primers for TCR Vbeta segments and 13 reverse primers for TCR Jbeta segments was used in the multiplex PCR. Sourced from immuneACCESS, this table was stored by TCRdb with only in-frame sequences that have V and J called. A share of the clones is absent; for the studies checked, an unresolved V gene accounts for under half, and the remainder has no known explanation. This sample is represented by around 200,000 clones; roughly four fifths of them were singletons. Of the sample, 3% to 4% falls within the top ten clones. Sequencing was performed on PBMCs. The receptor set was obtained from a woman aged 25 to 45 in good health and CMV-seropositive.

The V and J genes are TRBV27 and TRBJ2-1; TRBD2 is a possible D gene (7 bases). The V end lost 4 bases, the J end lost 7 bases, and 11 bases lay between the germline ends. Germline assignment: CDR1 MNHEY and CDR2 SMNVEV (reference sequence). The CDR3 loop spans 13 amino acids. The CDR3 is CASSSRGANEQFF. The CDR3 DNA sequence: TGTGCCAGCAGTTCCCGGGGGGCGAATGAGCAGTTCTTC.

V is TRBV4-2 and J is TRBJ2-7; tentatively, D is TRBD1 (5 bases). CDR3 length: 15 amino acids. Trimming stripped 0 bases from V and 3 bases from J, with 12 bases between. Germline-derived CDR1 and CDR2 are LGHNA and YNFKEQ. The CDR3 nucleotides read TGTGCCAGCAGCCAAGAGTGGCCAGGGCTCTACGAGCAGTACTTC. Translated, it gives CASSQEWPGLYEQYF.

The CDR3 DNA reads as TGTGCCAGTAGTTTGGGACAGGGGGCTTTCAACGAGCAGTACTTC. Amino acid sequence: CASSLGQGAFNEQYF. The chain links TRBV19 to TRBJ2-7, with 12 nucleotides matching TRBD1. Trimming cost V 5 bases and J 5 bases; bases outside gene matches: 7. The CDR3 runs to 15 residues. CDR1 and CDR2 (germline): LNHDA, SQIVND (reference sequence).

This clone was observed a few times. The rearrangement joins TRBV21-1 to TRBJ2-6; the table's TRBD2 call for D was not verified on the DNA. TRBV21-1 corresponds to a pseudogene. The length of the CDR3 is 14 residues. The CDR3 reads CASSGGAGANVLTF. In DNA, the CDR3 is TGTGCCAGCAGCGGGGGGGCTGGGGCCAACGTCCTGACTTTC.

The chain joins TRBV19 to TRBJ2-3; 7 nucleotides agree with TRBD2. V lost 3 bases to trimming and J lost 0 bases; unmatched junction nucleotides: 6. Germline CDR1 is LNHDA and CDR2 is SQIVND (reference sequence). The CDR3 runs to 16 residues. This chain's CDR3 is CASSIRTSASTDTQYF. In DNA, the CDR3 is TGTGCCAGTAGTATTCGAACTAGCGCTAGCACAGATACGCAGTATTTT.

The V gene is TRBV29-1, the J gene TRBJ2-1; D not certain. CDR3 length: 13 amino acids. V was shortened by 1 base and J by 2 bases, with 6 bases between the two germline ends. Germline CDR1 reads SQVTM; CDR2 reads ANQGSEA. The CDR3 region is CSVEGPTYNEQFF. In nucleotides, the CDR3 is TGCAGCGTTGAAGGGCCGACCTACAATGAGCAGTTCTTC.

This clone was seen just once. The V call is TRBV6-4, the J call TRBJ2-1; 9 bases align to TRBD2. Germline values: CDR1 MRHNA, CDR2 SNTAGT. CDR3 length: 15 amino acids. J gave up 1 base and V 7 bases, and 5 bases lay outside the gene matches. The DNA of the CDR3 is TGTGCCAGCACTGTGACTAGCGGATCCTACAATGAGCAGTTCTTC. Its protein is CASTVTSGSYNEQFF.

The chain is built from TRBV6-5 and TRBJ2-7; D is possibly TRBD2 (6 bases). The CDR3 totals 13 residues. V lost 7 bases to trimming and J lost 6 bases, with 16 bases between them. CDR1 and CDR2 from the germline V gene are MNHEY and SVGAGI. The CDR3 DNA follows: TGTGCCAGCACCAAAGGAGGGCTACCCGAGCAGTACTTC. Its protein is CASTKGGLPEQYF.

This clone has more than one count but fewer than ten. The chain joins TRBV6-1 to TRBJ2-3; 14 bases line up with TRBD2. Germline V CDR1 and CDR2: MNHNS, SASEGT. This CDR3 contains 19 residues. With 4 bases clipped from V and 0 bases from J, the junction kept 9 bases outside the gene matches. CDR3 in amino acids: CASSAPPGLAGASTDTQYF. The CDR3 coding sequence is TGTGCCAGCAGTGCGCCGCCGGGACTAGCGGGGGCAAGCACAGATACGCAGTATTTT.

CDR3 residues: CASSSGTYSYEQYF. DNA for the CDR3: TGCGCCAGCAGCTCCGGGACATACTCCTACGAGCAGTACTTC. The chain combines TRBV5-1 with TRBJ2-5; TRBD1 is a possible D gene (6 bases). The J call may be in error: the DNA end matches TRBJ2-7 better. Germline V gives CDR1 SGHRS, CDR2 YFSETQ. This CDR3 spans 14 amino acids.

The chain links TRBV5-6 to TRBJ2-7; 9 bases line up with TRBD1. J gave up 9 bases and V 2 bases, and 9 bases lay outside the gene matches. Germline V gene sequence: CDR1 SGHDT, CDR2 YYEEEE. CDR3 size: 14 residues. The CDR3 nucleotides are TGTGCCAGCAGCTTACCGGGACAGGGCCTTCTGCAGTACTTC. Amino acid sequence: CASSLPGQGLLQYF. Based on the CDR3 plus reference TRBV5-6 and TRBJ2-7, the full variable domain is DAGVTQSPTHLIKTRGQQVTLRCSPKSGHDTVSWYQQALGQGPQFIFQYYEEEERQRGNFPDRFSGHQFPNYSSELNVNALLLGDSALYLCASSLPGQGLLQYFGPGTRLTVT.

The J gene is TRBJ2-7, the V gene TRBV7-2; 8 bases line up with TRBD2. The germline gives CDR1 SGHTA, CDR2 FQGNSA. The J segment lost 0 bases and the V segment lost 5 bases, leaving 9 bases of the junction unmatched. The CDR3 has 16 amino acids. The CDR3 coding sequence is TGTGCCAGCAGCCCACGGCACGGGACTAGCTCCTACGAGCAGTACTTC. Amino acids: CASSPRHGTSSYEQYF. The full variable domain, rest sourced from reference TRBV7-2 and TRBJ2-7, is GAGVSQSPSNKVTEKGKDVELRCDPISGHTALYWYRQSLGQGLEFLIYFQGNSAPDKSGLPSDRFSAERTGGSVSTLTIQRTQQEDSAVYLCASSPRHGTSSYEQYFGPGTRLTVT.

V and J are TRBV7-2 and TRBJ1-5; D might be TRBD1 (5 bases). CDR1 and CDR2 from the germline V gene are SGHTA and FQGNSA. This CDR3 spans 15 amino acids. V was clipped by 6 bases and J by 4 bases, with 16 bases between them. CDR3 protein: CASSSQGGVNQPQHF. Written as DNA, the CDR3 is TGTGCCAGCAGTTCCCAGGGAGGGGTAAATCAGCCCCAGCATTTT.

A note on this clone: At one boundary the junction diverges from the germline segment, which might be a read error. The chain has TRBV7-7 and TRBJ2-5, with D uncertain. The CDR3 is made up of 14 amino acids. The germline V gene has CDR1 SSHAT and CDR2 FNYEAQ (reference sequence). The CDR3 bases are TGTGCTAGCAACTTGGCTGGTGGTGGAGAGACCCAGTACTTC. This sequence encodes CASNLAGGGETQYF.

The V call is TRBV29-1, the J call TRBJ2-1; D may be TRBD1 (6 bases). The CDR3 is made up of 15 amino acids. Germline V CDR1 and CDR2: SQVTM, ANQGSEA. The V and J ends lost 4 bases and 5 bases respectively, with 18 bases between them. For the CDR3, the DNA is TGCAGCGTTGGGGAGAGGGGGAGAGGGGACAATGAGCAGTTCTTC. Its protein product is CSVGERGRGDNEQFF.

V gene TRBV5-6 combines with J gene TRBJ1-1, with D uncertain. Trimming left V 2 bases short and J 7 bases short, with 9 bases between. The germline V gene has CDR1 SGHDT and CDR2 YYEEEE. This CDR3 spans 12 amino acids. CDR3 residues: CASSLIRGEAFF. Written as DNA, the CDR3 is TGTGCCAGCAGCTTAATCCGGGGTGAAGCTTTCTTT.

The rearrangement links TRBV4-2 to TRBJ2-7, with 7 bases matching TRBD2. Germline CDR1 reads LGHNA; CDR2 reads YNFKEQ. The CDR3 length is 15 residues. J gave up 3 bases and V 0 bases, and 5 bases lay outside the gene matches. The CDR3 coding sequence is TGTGCCAGCAGCCAAGAACTAGCGAGTAACTACGAGCAGTACTTC. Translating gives CASSQELASNYEQYF.

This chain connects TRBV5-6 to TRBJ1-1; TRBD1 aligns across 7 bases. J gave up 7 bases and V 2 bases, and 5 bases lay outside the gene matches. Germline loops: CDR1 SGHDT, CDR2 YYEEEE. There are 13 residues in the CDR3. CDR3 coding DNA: TGTGCCAGCAGCTTAGAGGGGGCGGATGAAGCTTTCTTT. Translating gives CASSLEGADEAFF.

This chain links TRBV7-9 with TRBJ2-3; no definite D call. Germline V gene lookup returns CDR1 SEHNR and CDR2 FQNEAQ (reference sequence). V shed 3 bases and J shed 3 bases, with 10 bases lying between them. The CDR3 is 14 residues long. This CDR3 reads CASSFGVGTDTQYF. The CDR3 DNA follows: TGTGCCAGCAGCTTTGGAGTGGGTACAGATACGCAGTATTTT.

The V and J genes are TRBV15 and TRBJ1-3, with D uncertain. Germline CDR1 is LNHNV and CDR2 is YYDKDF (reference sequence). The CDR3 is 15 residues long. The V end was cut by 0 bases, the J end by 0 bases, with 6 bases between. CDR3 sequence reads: CATSRDRGSGNTIYF. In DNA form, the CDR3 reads TGTGCCACCAGCAGAGATCGGGGCTCTGGAAACACCATATATTTT.

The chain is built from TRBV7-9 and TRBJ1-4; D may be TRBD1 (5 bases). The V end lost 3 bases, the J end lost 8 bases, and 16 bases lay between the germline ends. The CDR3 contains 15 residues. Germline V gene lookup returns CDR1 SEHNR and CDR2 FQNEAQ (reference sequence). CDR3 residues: CASSLVVGGGEKLFF. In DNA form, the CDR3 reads TGTGCCAGCAGCTTGGTCGTCGGCGGGGGGGAAAAACTGTTTTTT.

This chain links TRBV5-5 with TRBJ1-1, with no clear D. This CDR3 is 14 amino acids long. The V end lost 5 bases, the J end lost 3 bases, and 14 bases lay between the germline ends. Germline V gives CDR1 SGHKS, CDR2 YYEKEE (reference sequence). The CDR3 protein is CASRSPGSDTEAFF. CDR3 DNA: TGTGCCAGCAGGTCCCCGGGTTCGGACACTGAAGCTTTCTTT.

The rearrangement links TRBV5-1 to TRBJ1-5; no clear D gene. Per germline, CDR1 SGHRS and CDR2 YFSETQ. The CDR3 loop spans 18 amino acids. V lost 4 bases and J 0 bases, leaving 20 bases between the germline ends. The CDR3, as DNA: TGCGCCAGCAGCGTTGGCCCTCCGGCGGGCCATAGCAATCAGCCCCAGCATTTT. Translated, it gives CASSVGPPAGHSNQPQHF.

The CDR3 loop is CASSLRVGTTSYNEQFF. CDR3 nucleotides: TGTGCCAGCAGTTTAAGGGTGGGGACTACCTCCTACAATGAGCAGTTCTTC. The chain links TRBV27 to TRBJ2-1; TRBD2 matches 7 bases. After removal of 2 bases from V and 0 bases from J, the junction contained 7 bases not matched to a gene. Germline V lookup: CDR1 MNHEY, CDR2 SMNVEV (reference sequence). The CDR3 contains 17 residues.

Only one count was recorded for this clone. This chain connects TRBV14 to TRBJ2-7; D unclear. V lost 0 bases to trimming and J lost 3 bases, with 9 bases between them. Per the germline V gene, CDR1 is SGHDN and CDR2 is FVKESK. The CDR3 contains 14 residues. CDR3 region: CASSQELQIYEQYF. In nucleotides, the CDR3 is TGTGCCAGCAGCCAAGAACTACAAATCTACGAGCAGTACTTC.

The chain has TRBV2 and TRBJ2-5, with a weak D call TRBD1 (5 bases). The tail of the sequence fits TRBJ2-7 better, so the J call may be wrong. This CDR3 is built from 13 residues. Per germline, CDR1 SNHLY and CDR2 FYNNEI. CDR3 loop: CASRTDQGNEQYF. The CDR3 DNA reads TGTGCCAGCAGGACAGATCAGGGTAACGAGCAGTACTTC.

CDR3 DNA: TGTGCCAGCAGCGACGGACAGGCCTTGGAGCAGTACTTC. Translated: CASSDGQALEQYF. The chain is built from TRBV7-9 and TRBJ2-7, with TRBD1 matching over 7 bases. V was pared by 5 bases and J by 7 bases, with 8 bases of the junction left unmatched. Germline V lookup: CDR1 SEHNR, CDR2 FQNEAQ (reference sequence). The CDR3 runs 13 residues.

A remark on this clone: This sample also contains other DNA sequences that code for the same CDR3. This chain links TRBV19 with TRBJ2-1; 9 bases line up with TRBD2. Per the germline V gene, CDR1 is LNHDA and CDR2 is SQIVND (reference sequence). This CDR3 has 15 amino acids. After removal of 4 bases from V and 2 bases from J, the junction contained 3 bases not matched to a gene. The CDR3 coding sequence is TGTGCCAGTAGTAGAGTAGCGGGGGCCTACAATGAGCAGTTCTTC. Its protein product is CASSRVAGAYNEQFF.

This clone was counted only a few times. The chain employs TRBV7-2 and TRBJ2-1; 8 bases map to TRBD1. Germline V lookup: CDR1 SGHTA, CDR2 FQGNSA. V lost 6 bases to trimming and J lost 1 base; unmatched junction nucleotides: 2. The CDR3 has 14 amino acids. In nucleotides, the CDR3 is TGTGCCAGCAGGGACAGGGCGTCCTACAATGAGCAGTTCTTC. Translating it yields CASRDRASYNEQFF.

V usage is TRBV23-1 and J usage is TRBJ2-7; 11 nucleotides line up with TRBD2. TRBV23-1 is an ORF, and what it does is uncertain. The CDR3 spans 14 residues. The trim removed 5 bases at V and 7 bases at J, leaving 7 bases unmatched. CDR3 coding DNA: TGCGCCAGCAGTTTAGCGGGAGGGCCGGGGGAGCAGTACTTC. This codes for CASSLAGGPGEQYF.